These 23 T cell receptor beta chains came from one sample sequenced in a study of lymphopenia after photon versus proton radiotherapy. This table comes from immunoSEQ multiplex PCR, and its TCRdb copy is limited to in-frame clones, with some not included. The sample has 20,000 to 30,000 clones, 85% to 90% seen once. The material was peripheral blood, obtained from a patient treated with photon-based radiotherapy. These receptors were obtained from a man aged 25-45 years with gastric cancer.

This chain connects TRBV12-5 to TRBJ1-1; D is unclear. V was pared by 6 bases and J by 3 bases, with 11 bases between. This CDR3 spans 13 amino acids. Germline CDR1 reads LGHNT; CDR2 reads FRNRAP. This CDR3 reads CASGSGPDTEAFF. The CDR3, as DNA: TGTGCTAGTGGATCCGGTCCAGACACTGAAGCTTTCTTT.

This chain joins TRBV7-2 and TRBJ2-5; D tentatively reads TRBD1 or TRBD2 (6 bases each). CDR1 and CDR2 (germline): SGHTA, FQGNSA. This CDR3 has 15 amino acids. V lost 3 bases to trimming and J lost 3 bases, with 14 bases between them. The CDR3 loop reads CASSFTGASEETQYF. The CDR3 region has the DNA TGTGCCAGCAGCTTTACGGGGGCTTCTGAAGAGACCCAGTACTTC.

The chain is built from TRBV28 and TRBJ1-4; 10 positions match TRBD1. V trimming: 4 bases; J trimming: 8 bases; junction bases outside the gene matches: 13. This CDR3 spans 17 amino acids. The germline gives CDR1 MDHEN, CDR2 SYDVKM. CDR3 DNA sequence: TGTGCCAGCAGTTACCGGGACAGGGGTTATAGGGACGAAAAACTGTTTTTT. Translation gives CASSYRDRGYRDEKLFF.

The CDR3 is CSVAPKGLEQYF. The CDR3 coding sequence is TGCAGCGTTGCCCCAAAGGGGCTCGAGCAGTACTTC. V is TRBV29-1 and J is TRBJ2-7; D may be TRBD1 (5 bases). CDR1 SQVTM and CDR2 ANQGSEA come from the germline V gene. This CDR3 spans 12 amino acids. Trimming shortened V by 4 bases and J by 6 bases, and 13 bases separated the two germline ends.

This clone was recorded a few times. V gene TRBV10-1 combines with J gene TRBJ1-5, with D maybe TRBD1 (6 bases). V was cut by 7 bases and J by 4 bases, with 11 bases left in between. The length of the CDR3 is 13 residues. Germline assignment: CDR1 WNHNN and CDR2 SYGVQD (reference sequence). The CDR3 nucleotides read TGCGCCAGCACCAGGGGAGGGAATCAGCCCCAGCATTTT. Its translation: CASTRGGNQPQHF.

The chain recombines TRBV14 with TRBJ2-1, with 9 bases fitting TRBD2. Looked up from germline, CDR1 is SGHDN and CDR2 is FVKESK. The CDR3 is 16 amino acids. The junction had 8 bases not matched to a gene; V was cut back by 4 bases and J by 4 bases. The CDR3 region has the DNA TGTGCCAGCAGCCCCCGAGGTAGCGGGGGATACAATGAGCAGTTCTTC. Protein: CASSPRGSGGYNEQFF.

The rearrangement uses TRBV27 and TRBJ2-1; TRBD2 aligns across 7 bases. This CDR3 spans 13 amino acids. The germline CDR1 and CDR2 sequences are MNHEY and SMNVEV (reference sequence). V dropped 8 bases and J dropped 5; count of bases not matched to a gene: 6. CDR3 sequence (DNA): TGTGCCAGCGGGATCCGGGAGGACAATGAGCAGTTCTTC. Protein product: CASGIREDNEQFF.

CDR3 region: CASSSAGTENEQFF. The CDR3 DNA reads as TGTGCCAGCAGCTCGGCCGGGACAGAAAATGAGCAGTTCTTC. The chain couples TRBV7-3 to TRBJ2-1, with 7 bases that match TRBD1. The J segment lost 7 bases and the V segment lost 4 bases, leaving 7 bases of the junction unmatched. The CDR3 is 14 residues long. Germline CDR1 and CDR2: SGHTA and FQGTGA. Full variable domain (rest looked up from reference TRBV7-3 and TRBJ2-1): GAGVSQTPSNKVTEKGKYVELRCDPISGHTALYWYRQSLGQGPEFLIYFQGTGAADDSGLPNDRFFAVRPEGSVSTLKIQRTERGDSAVYLCASSSAGTENEQFFGPGTRLTVL.

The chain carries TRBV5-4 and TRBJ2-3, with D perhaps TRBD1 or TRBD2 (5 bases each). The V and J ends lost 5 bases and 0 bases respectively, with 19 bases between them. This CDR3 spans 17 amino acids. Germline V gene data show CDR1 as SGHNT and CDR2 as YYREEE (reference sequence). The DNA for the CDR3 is TGTGCCAGCAGGGAAGACATAGCGACAGCTAGCACAGATACGCAGTATTTT. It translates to CASREDIATASTDTQYF. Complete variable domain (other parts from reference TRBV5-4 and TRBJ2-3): ETGVTQSPTHLIKTRGQQVTLRCSSQSGHNTVSWYQQALGQGPQFIFQYYREEENGRGNFPPRFSGLQFPNYSSELNVNALELDDSALYLCASREDIATASTDTQYFGPGTRLTVL.

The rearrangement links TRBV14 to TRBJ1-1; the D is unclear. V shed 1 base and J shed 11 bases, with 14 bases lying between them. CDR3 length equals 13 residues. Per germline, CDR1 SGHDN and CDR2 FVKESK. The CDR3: CASSQATWLGAFF. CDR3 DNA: TGTGCCAGCAGCCAAGCGACATGGTTGGGCGCTTTCTTT.

The CDR3 nucleotides are TGTGCCAGCAGCTTAGCTTTGGGGAGCCAGTTCTTC. Translating it yields CASSLALGSQFF. The chain employs TRBV11-2 and TRBJ2-1, with D perhaps matching TRBD2 (5 bases). From germline, CDR1 is SGHAT and CDR2 FQNNGV. Between the trimmed V and J ends, which lost 1 base and 13 bases, there was a span of 11 bases. The length of the CDR3 is 12 residues.

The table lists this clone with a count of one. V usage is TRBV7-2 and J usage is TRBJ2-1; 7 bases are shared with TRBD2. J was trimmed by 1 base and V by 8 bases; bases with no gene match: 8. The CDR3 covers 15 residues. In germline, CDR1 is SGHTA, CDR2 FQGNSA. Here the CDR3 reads CASEKASGSYNEQFF. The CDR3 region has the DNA TGTGCCAGCGAAAAAGCTAGCGGTTCCTACAATGAGCAGTTCTTC. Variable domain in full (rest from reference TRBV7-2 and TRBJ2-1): GAGVSQSPSNKVTEKGKDVELRCDPISGHTALYWYRQSLGQGLEFLIYFQGNSAPDKSGLPSDRFSAERTGGSVSTLTIQRTQQEDSAVYLCASEKASGSYNEQFFGPGTRLTVL.

CDR3 sequence reads: CASSTGTPEKLFF. CDR3 sequence (DNA): TGTGCCAGCAGTACCGGGACTCCTGAAAAACTGTTTTTT. This chain uses TRBV7-9 with TRBJ1-4; a weak D match, TRBD1 (5 bases). There are 13 residues in the CDR3. Germline V lookup: CDR1 SEHNR, CDR2 FQNEAQ (reference sequence). The germline V and J ends were trimmed by 6 bases and 7 bases, with 12 bases remaining between them.

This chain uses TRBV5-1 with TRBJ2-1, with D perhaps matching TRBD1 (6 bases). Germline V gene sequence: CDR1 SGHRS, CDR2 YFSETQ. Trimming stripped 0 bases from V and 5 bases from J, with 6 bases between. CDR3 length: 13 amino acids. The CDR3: CASSLDRDNEQFF. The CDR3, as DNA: TGCGCCAGCAGCTTGGACAGGGACAATGAGCAGTTCTTC.

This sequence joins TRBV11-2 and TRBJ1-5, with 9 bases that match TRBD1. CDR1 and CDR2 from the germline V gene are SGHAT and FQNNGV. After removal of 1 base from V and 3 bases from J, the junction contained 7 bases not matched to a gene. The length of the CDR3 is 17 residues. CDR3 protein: CASSLAGTGTSNQPQHF. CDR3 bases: TGTGCCAGCAGCTTAGCCGGGACAGGGACTTCCAATCAGCCCCAGCATTTT.

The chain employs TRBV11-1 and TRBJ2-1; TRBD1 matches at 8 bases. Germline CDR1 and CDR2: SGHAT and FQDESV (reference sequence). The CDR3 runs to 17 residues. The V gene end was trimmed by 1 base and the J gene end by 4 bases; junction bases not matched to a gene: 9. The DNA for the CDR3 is TGTGCCAGCAGCTTAGGACAAGGGACAGGATCGTACAATGAGCAGTTCTTC. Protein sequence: CASSLGQGTGSYNEQFF.

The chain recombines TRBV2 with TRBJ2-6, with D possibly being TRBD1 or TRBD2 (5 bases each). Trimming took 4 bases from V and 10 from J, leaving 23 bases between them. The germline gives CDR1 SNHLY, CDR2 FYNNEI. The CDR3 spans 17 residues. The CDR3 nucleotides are TGTGCCAGCAGTGGGATGAGGGGAACTCAAATCGGGAACGTCCTGACTTTC. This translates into CASSGMRGTQIGNVLTF. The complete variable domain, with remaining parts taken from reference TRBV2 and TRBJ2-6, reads EPEVTQTPSHQVTQMGQEVILRCVPISNHLYFYWYRQILGQKVEFLVSFYNNEISEKSEIFDDQFSVERPDGSNFTLKIRSTKLEDSAMYFCASSGMRGTQIGNVLTFGAGSRLTVL.

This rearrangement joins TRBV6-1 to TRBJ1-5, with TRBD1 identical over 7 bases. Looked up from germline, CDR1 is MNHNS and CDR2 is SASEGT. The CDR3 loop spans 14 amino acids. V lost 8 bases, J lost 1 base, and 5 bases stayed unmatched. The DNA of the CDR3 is TGTGCCAGCCAGAAGGGGGCGAGCAATCAGCCCCAGCATTTT. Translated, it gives CASQKGASNQPQHF.

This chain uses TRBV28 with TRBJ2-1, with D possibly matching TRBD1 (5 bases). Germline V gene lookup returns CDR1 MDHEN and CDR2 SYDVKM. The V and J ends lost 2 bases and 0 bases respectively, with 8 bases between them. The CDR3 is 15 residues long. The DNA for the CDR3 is TGTGCCAGCAGTTTAGCAGGGAACTCCTACAATGAGCAGTTCTTC. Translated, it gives CASSLAGNSYNEQFF.

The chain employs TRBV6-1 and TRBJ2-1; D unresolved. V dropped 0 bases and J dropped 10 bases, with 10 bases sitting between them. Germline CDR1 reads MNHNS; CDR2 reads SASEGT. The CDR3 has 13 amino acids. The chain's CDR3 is CASSEALRAEQFF. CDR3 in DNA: TGTGCCAGCAGTGAAGCGCTTCGCGCGGAGCAGTTCTTC.

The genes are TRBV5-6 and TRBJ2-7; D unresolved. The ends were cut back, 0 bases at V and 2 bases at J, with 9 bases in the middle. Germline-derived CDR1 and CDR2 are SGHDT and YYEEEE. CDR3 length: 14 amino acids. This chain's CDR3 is CASSLAGRTYEQYF. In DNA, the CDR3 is TGTGCCAGCAGCTTGGCAGGTCGGACCTACGAGCAGTACTTC. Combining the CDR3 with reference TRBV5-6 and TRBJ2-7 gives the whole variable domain DAGVTQSPTHLIKTRGQQVTLRCSPKSGHDTVSWYQQALGQGPQFIFQYYEEEERQRGNFPDRFSGHQFPNYSSELNVNALLLGDSALYLCASSLAGRTYEQYFGPGTRLTVT.

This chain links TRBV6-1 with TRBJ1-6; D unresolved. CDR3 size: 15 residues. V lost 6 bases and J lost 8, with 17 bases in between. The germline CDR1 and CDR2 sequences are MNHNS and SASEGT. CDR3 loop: CASSRVLEGYSPLHF. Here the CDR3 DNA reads TGTGCCAGCAGCCGGGTCCTAGAAGGGTATTCACCCCTCCACTTT.

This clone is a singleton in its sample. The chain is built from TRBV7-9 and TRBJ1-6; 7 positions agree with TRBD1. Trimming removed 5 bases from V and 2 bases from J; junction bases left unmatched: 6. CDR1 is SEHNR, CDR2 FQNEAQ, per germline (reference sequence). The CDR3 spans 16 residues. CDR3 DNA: TGTGCCAGCAGCCATGACGACAGGGCCTATAATTCACCCCTCCACTTT. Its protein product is CASSHDDRAYNSPLHF.